This section outlines one T cell receptor beta chain sequence together with its context. What this receptor recognizes is not known. Base quality data are lacking; no much larger clone is found one base away. Synthetic TCR analog templates were spiked into each PCR so that absolute template abundance could be estimated from read counts. TCRbeta CDR3 regions were amplified from genomic DNA with bias-controlled V and J gene primers using the immunoSEQ assay. Sequencing of rearranged TCRbeta segments was done at approximately 20X coverage. The source study handled its data this way. Sequencing errors were corrected by clustering and CDR3s were annotated against IMGT to assign V, D and J genes. Only productive TCRbeta rearrangements were used in downstream analyses, excluding out-of-frame or stop-codon sequences. Clonality was calculated as one minus the Shannon entropy normalized by the log of the number of unique productive sequences. Fisher's exact test with Benjamini-Hochberg correction, at a threshold of adjusted p below 0.01, was used to find clones that differed between time points or between blood and tumor. In TCRdb, the immuneACCESS table is reduced to in-frame sequences with V and J assigned. These tables do not hold every clone; where another copy was compared, an unresolved V gene accounts for under half, and the others remain unexplained. V, J and clone size are those of that table, while D and trimming were read from the DNA. In all, the sample holds some 40,000 clones, and around 90% of those were seen once. Of the sample, under 9.5% falls within the top ten clones.

This sample was included in a study of PD-L1 blockade in urothelial cancer (dated by TCRdb to about 2017). Background for the entire study: All patients started therapy around 2014 and received atezolizumab 1,200 mg intravenously every 3 weeks. Blood samples were analyzed 3 weeks after the start of treatment (second dose) and 6 weeks after the start of treatment. An exploratory multi-omic analysis was conducted of the somatic, immune and clinical correlates of response to PD-L1 blockade with atezolizumab in urothelial cancer. Just over 28 patients had pretreatment blood TCR-seq, around 25 had at least one posttreatment blood collection, and around 25 had tumor TCR-seq. Progression-free survival longer than 6 months counted as durable clinical benefit, and TCR features were additionally tested against both progression-free and overall survival. Patients had an ECOG performance status of 0 or 1 and had received between 0 and 3 prior chemotherapy regimens. Pretreatment tumor samples, along with matched peripheral blood serially collected before and after atezolizumab treatment, were subjected to TCR sequencing. In the same patients who had TCR sequencing, pretreatment tumors also underwent whole exome sequencing and RNA sequencing. About nine tenths of the roughly 29 patients were identified as males with urothelial cancer of bladder origin, and a prior smoking history was reported by 18 of 29 patients. Blood samples yielded a median of roughly 150,000 T cells and roughly 80,000 unique TCRs, with median clonality roughly 0.085. Durable clinical benefit was achieved by nine patients but not by the remaining 20.

The cohort included roughly 30 patients with locally advanced or metastatic urothelial carcinoma who were treated at Memorial Sloan Kettering on a trial protocol. Peripheral blood mononuclear cells were collected pretreatment and during treatment, with between 1 and 8 total time points per patient. The Qiagen DNeasy Blood extraction kit was used to purify genomic DNA from total PBMCs and from tumor samples. Collected pretreatment and during treatment, PBMCs were isolated and stored as previously described. The study at large found these results: Patients with durable benefit showed greater expansion of tumor-associated TCR clones in peripheral blood 3 weeks after starting treatment (n of about 22, p = 0.022). Because the sample size was small (n ≈ 27) and many exploratory analyses were performed, the results are intended to be hypothesis-generating. Improved progression-free and overall survival was associated with having pretreatment peripheral blood TCR clonality below the median.

The CDR3, from cysteine to phenylalanine, totals 16 residues. The kept DNA is CDR3 alone, 48 bases in frame from the first base. The germline V gene (reference sequence) supplies CDR1 SGHKS and CDR2 YYEKEE. For this chain, trimming is 4 bases at the V end and 4 bases at the J end, and the number of junction bases without a gene match is 10. Recombination connected TRBV5-5 to TRBJ2-1; 8 junctional bases match TRBD2. This TCR was recovered from a man aged 65-85 years with urothelial cancer. The input for sequencing was PBMCs, taken around atezolizumab (anti-PD-L1) treatment. The CDR3 protein sequence reads: CASSRGGREEYNEQFF. The bases read TGTGCCAGCAGCAGGGGTGGGCGGGAGGAGTACAATGAGCAGTTCTTC. When the CDR3 is completed using the reference TRBV5-5 and TRBJ2-1 genes on either side, the full variable domain is DAGVTQSPTHLIKTRGQQVTLRCSPISGHKSVSWYQQVLGQGPQFIFQYYEKEERGRGNFPDRFSARQFPNYSSELNVNALLLGDSALYLCASSRGGREEYNEQFFGPGTRLTVL.